These T cell receptor beta chains were read from a single sample in a study of beta chain features in type 1 diabetes. Assay: immunoSEQ multiplex PCR; the TCRdb copy retains only in-frame clones and omits some. The sample yields around 150,000 clones, approximately 10% seen once. Material for sequencing was central memory CD4+ T cells from blood. The receptor source for this set is a woman in her twenties or thirties with type 1 diabetes. Each CDR3 is given with its conserved first and last residue. D genes are given only for firm matches. Expanded clones get a size class; other rows say once, few or many, or leave the size out.

d_call j_call v_call clone_size cdr3_nt cdr3_aa
- TRBJ2-3 TRBV11-2 - TGTGCCAGCAGCGTCCAGGATACGCAGTATTTT CASSVQDTQYF
TRBD1 TRBJ1-2 TRBV7-2 - TGTGCCAGCAGCTTGGCGGACAGGGGGTGGACGAACTATGGCTACACCTTC CASSLADRGWTNYGYTF
- TRBJ2-3 TRBV5-1 - TGCGCCAGCAGGGACTTCTCTAGCACAGATACGCAGTATTTT CASRDFSSTDTQYF
TRBD1 TRBJ1-2 TRBV5-4 few TGTGCCAGCACCAAAGAACAGGGGGCGGTTGGCTACACCTTC CASTKEQGAVGYTF
TRBD1 TRBJ2-3 TRBV15 few TGTGCCACCAGCAGAGGAAACAGGGGGCGCGGAGATACGCAGTATTTT CATSRGNRGRGDTQYF
TRBD2 TRBJ2-1 TRBV9 few TGTGCCAGCAGCCCACGTAGCGGGAGCTCCTACAATGAGCAGTTCTTC CASSPRSGSSYNEQFF
- TRBJ1-1 TRBV5-1 - TGCGCCAGCAGCTTGGGTTGGGGGGAGAGAGGTACTGAAGCTTTCTTT CASSLGWGERGTEAFF
TRBD1 TRBJ2-2 TRBV4-1 - TGCGCCAGCAGCCGACAACTAGCCCTCGAGACAGGGGCCGGGGAGCTGTTTTTT CASSRQLALETGAGELFF
- TRBJ1-2 TRBV4-1 - TGCGCCAGCAGCCATATGGGCGTTAAGGGGCTCTATGGCTACACCTTC CASSHMGVKGLYGYTF
- TRBJ1-2 TRBV28 - TGTGCCAGCAGTTCCCCTGAGAACGGGGTCTCTGGCTACACCTTC CASSSPENGVSGYTF
TRBD2 TRBJ2-5 TRBV28 - TGTGCCAGCAGTTCCAATACGGGACTAGGCTTCGCTAAAGAGACCCAGTACTTC CASSSNTGLGFAKETQYF
TRBD2 TRBJ2-3 TRBV5-4 few TGTGCCAGCAGCTCCCGTAGCGGGTCGGGGGATACGCAGTATTTT CASSSRSGSGDTQYF
- TRBJ1-2 TRBV12-5 few TGTGCTAGTGGCTCCTCGACAGGACACTATGGCTACACCTTC CASGSSTGHYGYTF
- TRBJ2-1 TRBV7-8 - TGTGCCAGCAGCTTAGGGCTAGAGTCCTACAATGAGCAGTTCTTC CASSLGLESYNEQFF
TRBD1 TRBJ1-3 TRBV29-1 few TGCAGCGTTGGACAGGGCCACTCTGGAAACACCATATATTTT CSVGQGHSGNTIYF
- TRBJ2-5 TRBV6-1 few TGTGCCAGCAGTGAAGCGCTAGCGGAGACCCAGTACTTC CASSEALAETQYF
TRBD2 TRBJ2-3 TRBV4-1 - TGCGCCAGCAGCCAAGCCCCAGCGGGAGGGGTTTCTAGCACAGATACGCAGTATTTT CASSQAPAGGVSSTDTQYF
- TRBJ1-1 TRBV7-9 - TGTGCCAGTCTGATTGAAGCGGACACTGAAGCTTTCTTT CASLIEADTEAFF
TRBD1 TRBJ2-5 TRBV6-1 - TGTGCCAGCAGTGGACAGGGTAGGGCAGCGCGAGAGACCCAGTACTTC CASSGQGRAARETQYF
TRBD2 TRBJ2-5 TRBV5-5 few TGTGCCAGCACAAAGCGGGATTGGGAGACCCAGTACTTC CASTKRDWETQYF
TRBD2 TRBJ2-3 TRBV5-1 few TGCGCCAGCAGCCCTACTCCGACTAGCGGAGATACGCAGTATTTT CASSPTPTSGDTQYF
- TRBJ1-2 TRBV30 - TGTGCCTGGAGCTTGAGTTATGGCTACACCTTC CAWSLSYGYTF
TRBD2 TRBJ2-7 TRBV10-3 - TGTGCCACCTCCGGAGCGGGAGACATCTACGAGCAGTACTTC CATSGAGDIYEQYF
TRBD2 TRBJ2-1 TRBV5-1 few TGCGCCAGCAGCCCCCGGGGCACTAGCGGGAATCGTGAGCAGTTCTTC CASSPRGTSGNREQFF
- TRBJ1-1 TRBV30 - TGTGCCTGGAGTCGGACTGAAGCTTTCTTT CAWSRTEAFF
- TRBJ2-7 TRBV21-1 - TGTGCCAGCAGCAAATCAGTGCTAGCGCAGTACTTC CASSKSVLAQYF
- TRBJ2-1 TRBV11-2 few TGTGCCAGCAGCTTAGATCTCAATGAGCAGTTCTTC CASSLDLNEQFF
- TRBJ2-2 TRBV7-8 - TGTGCCAGCAGCTTAGAGCGAGCCGGGTCGACCGGGGAGCTGTTTTTT CASSLERAGSTGELFF
TRBD1 TRBJ1-3 TRBV6-5 - TGTGCCAGCAGTTTCTCGACAGGGGGCCGAAACACCATATATTTT CASSFSTGGRNTIYF
TRBD2 TRBJ2-3 TRBV6-5 few TGTGCCAGCAGTTACTCCGGGGGGGAACCCACAGATACGCAGTATTTT CASSYSGGEPTDTQYF
- TRBJ2-1 TRBV7-9 - TGTGCCAGCAGCTTAGTCGGCGGCAATGAGCAGTTCTTC CASSLVGGNEQFF
- TRBJ1-2 TRBV5-6 - TGTGCCAGCAGCCCCGATCCGGGGTCGGACTATGGCTACACCTTC CASSPDPGSDYGYTF
TRBD1 TRBJ2-3 TRBV2 few TGTGCCAGCAGACTTGGACAGGGCGCGGATACGCAGTATTTT CASRLGQGADTQYF